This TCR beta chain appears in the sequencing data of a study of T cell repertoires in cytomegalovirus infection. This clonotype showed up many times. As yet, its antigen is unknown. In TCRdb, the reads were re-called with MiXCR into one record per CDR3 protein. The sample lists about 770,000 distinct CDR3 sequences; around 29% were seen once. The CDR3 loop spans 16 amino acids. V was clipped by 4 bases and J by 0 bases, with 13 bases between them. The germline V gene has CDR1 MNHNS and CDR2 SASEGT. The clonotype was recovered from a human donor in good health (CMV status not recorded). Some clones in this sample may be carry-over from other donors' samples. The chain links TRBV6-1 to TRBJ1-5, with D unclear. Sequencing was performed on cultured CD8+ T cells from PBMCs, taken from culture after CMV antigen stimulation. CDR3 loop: CASSGGQQASNQPQHF. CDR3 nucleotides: TGTGCCAGCAGTGGTGGGCAGCAGGCTAGCAATCAGCCCCAGCATTTT.